These 14 T cell receptor beta chains were all obtained from the same sample, sequenced in a study of cytomegalovirus exposure and HLA in healthy donors. Amplification used 60 Vbeta primers and 13 Jbeta primers. The protocol was immunoSEQ multiplex PCR, while the TCRdb copy is restricted to in-frame clones and leaves out a portion. The sample shows some 76,000 clones, 78% of them seen only once. The sample taken for sequencing was PBMCs. The receptor source for this set is a woman aged 40 to 50 in good health and CMV-seropositive.

Worth noting for this clone: Its ends do not fully match the called genes, so a read error is possible. The genes are TRBV7-9 and TRBJ2-2, with 8 bases aligning to TRBD1. From germline, CDR1 is SEHNR and CDR2 FQNEAQ (reference sequence). CDR3 size: 16 residues. The CDR3 sequence is CSSSLVGTGDTGELFF. In DNA, the CDR3 is TGTTCCAGCAGCTTGGTCGGGACAGGAGACACCGGGGAGCTGTTTTTT.

In the case of this clone: One junction end does not reproduce the germline sequence, and a read error may be involved. The V and J genes are TRBV7-9 and TRBJ2-5; TRBD2 matches 12 bases. The CDR3 is made up of 16 amino acids. Per germline, CDR1 SEHNR and CDR2 FQNEAQ (reference sequence). CDR3 loop: CSSSASSGGAQETQYF. CDR3 in DNA: TGTTCCAGCAGCGCGTCTAGCGGGGGGGCGCAAGAGACCCAGTACTTC.

This clone was seen once. The chain joins TRBV14 to TRBJ2-3; D not certain. Germline V gene lookup returns CDR1 SGHDN and CDR2 FVKESK. V was cut by 4 bases and J by 1 base, with 6 bases left in between. This CDR3 region has 13 residues. Here the CDR3 reads CASSPRGTDTQYF. The CDR3 DNA follows: TGTGCCAGCAGCCCCCGGGGCACAGATACGCAGTATTTT.

This chain uses TRBV6-6 with TRBJ1-1, with a tentative D call TRBD1 (6 bases). V dropped 2 bases and J dropped 7 bases, with 14 bases sitting between them. Germline CDR1 and CDR2: MNHNY and SVGAGI (reference sequence). CDR3 length: 14 residues. The DNA of the CDR3 is TGTGCCAGCAGTTACACCATGGACAGCATTGAAGCTTTCTTT. It specifies CASSYTMDSIEAFF.

This chain links TRBV7-2 with TRBJ1-5; perhaps TRBD1 as D (6 bases). CDR1 is SGHTA and CDR2 is FQGNSA in the germline V gene. The CDR3 is 15 amino acids. V was cut by 6 bases and J by 3 bases, with 15 bases left in between. The CDR3 DNA reads TGTGCCAGCAGTAGACAACAGGGACCCAATCAGCCCCAGCATTTT. This gives the protein CASSRQQGPNQPQHF.

In regard to this clone: Mismatch with germline at one junction end may stem from a read error. Within the sample, other DNA sequences also encode this same CDR3. V is TRBV30 and J is TRBJ2-5, with TRBD2 matching over 10 bases. The CDR3 runs 14 residues. CDR1 is GTSNPN, CDR2 SVGIG, per germline (reference sequence). This CDR3 reads CAWSPSGGQETQYF. The CDR3 nucleotides read TGCGCCTGGAGCCCTAGCGGGGGCCAAGAGACCCAGTACTTC.

CDR3 loop: CAWTGGSNQPQHF. CDR3 DNA: TGTGCCTGGACAGGAGGGAGCAATCAGCCCCAGCATTTT. The chain employs TRBV30 and TRBJ1-5; no definite D call. The CDR3 contains 13 residues. The germline V gene encodes CDR1 GTSNPN and CDR2 SVGIG (reference sequence). V shed 4 bases and J shed 1 base, with 8 bases lying between them. The whole variable domain, filled in from reference TRBV30 and TRBJ1-5, reads SQTIHQWPATLVQPVGSPLSLECTVEGTSNPNLYWYRQAAGRGLQLLFYSVGIGQISSEVPQNLSASRPQDRQFILSSKKLLLSDSGFYLCAWTGGSNQPQHFGDGTRLSIL.

CDR3 coding DNA: TGTGCCAGTAGTAGCCGGGGGAGGGACGAGCAGTACTTC. It specifies CASSSRGRDEQYF. The chain carries TRBV19 and TRBJ2-7; 7 positions match TRBD2. Trimming took 4 bases from V and 5 from J; bases not matched to a gene: 5. CDR3 length equals 13 residues. CDR1 is LNHDA, CDR2 SQIVND, per germline (reference sequence).

The table lists this clone with a few counts. The V gene is TRBV7-7, the J gene TRBJ2-5, with a possible D match to TRBD2 (5 bases). This CDR3 has 14 residues. Germline V lookup: CDR1 SSHAT, CDR2 FNYEAQ (reference sequence). V was clipped by 1 base and J by 5 bases, with 11 bases between them. DNA of the CDR3: TGTGCCAGCAGCTTAGGTTTTTGGGAGGAGACCCAGTACTTC. Its protein product is CASSLGFWEETQYF.

The chain combines TRBV6-1 with TRBJ2-5, with D possibly TRBD1 on 6 matching bases. The CDR3 is made up of 12 amino acids. V was shortened by 7 bases and J by 4 bases, with 10 bases between the two germline ends. Germline lookup yields CDR1 MNHNS and CDR2 SASEGT. The CDR3 DNA is TGTGCCAGCACCAGGGGCCCAGAGACCCAGTACTTC. This sequence encodes CASTRGPETQYF.

Only a few counts were recorded for this clone. V and J are TRBV7-3 and TRBJ1-5; a weak D match, TRBD1 (5 bases). This CDR3 region has 15 residues. In germline, CDR1 is SGHTA, CDR2 FQGTGA. Trimming shortened V by 5 bases and J by 1 base, and 12 bases separated the two germline ends. The DNA for the CDR3 is TGTGCCAGCAGCCCACAGGTTGGGAGCAATCAGCCCCAGCATTTT. Its translation is CASSPQVGSNQPQHF.

This clone was counted between two and nine times. The rearrangement links TRBV6-5 to TRBJ2-5; TRBD1 matches at 7 bases. There are 14 residues in the CDR3. V trimming: 7 bases; J trimming: 4 bases; junction bases outside the gene matches: 9. Germline loops: CDR1 MNHEY, CDR2 SVGAGI. CDR3 sequence: CASTLTGIGETQYF. CDR3 coding DNA: TGTGCCAGCACCTTGACAGGGATCGGAGAGACCCAGTACTTC.

The chain recombines TRBV10-3 with TRBJ1-1; no clear D gene. V was pared by 10 bases and J by 4 bases, with 16 bases between. Per the germline V gene, CDR1 is ENHRY and CDR2 is SYGVKD. The CDR3 runs to 13 residues. CDR3 protein: CATAQEGFTEAFF. As DNA, the CDR3 is TGTGCCACAGCTCAAGAGGGTTTCACTGAAGCTTTCTTT.

This chain connects TRBV28 to TRBJ1-1, with TRBD1 matching over 8 bases. The junction had 7 bases not matched to a gene; V was cut back by 4 bases and J by 3 bases. The CDR3 is made up of 15 amino acids. The germline gives CDR1 MDHEN, CDR2 SYDVKM. The CDR3 loop reads CASSSGQGTYTEAFF. The CDR3 DNA is TGTGCCAGCAGTTCCGGACAGGGAACGTACACTGAAGCTTTCTTT.